These T cell receptor beta chains were read from a single sample in a study of CD8+ T cells in alopecia areata. Measured with immunoSEQ multiplex PCR; TCRdb has only the in-frame clones, and not every one. The repertoire holds about 180,000 clones, with around 63% as singletons. Source: CD4+ T cells sorted from blood, taken at week 0. The receptors were sampled from a human donor with alopecia areata. CDR3s include the opening cysteine and the closing phenylalanine or tryptophan. The D gene is left open where the match is weak.

J	V	D	CDR3	DNA
TRBJ1-1	TRBV4-3	.	CASSQDLGNTEAFF	TGCGCCAGCAGCCAAGATCTGGGGAACACTGAAGCTTTCTTT
TRBJ2-5	TRBV5-1	.	CASSRGGEETQYF	TGCGCCAGCAGCCGAGGAGGGGAAGAGACCCAGTACTTC
TRBJ2-1	TRBV27	TRBD2	CASSRGLAWSNEQFF	TGTGCCAGCAGTAGGGGACTAGCGTGGTCCAATGAGCAGTTCTTC
TRBJ2-1	TRBV19	.	CASSVGSGDEQFF	TGTGCCAGTAGTGTAGGGTCCGGGGACGAGCAGTTCTTC
TRBJ1-2	TRBV7-2	.	CASSLDPSSQLINYGYTF	TGTGCCAGCAGCTTAGACCCGTCTAGTCAGTTGATTAACTATGGCTACACCTTC
TRBJ2-3	TRBV6-5	.	CASSYGQTSTDTQYF	TGTGCCAGCAGTTACGGTCAAACTAGCACAGATACGCAGTATTTT
TRBJ1-2	TRBV4-3	.	CASSQGLVIEGYGYTF	TGCGCCAGCAGCCAAGGACTTGTGATAGAAGGCTATGGCTACACCTTC
TRBJ1-1	TRBV5-1	.	CASSLLGNTEAFF	TGCGCCAGCAGCTTATTAGGAAACACTGAAGCTTTCTTT
TRBJ2-3	TRBV11-1	.	CASSLALENTQYF	TGTGCCAGCAGCTTAGCACTGGAGAATACGCAGTATTTT
TRBJ1-5	TRBV30	.	CAWSVKGEQPQHF	TGTGCCTGGAGTGTTAAAGGCGAGCAGCCCCAGCATTTT